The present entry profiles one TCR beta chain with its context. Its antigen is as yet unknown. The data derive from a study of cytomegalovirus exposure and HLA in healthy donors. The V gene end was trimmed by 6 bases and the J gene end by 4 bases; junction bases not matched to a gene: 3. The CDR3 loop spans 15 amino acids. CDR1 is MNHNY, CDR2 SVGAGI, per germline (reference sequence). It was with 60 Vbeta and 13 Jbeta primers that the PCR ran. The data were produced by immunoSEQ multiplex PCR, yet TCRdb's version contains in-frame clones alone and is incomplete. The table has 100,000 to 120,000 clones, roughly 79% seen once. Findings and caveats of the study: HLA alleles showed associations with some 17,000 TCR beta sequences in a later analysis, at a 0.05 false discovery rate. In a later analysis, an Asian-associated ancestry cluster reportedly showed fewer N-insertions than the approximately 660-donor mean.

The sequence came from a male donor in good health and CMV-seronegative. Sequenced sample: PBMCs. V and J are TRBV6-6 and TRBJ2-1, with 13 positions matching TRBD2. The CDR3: CASRGTSGKYNEQFF. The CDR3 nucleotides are TGTGCCAGCAGGGGGACTAGCGGGAAGTACAATGAGCAGTTCTTC.